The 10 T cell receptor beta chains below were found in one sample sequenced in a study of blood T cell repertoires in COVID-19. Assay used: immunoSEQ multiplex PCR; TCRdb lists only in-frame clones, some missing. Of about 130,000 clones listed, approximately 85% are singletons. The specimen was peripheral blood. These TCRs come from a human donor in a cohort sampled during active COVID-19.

CDR3 nucleotide sequence: TGTGCCAGCAGCTTTAGGGGAAATGAGCAGTTCTTC. Its translation: CASSFRGNEQFF. The V and J genes are TRBV11-2 and TRBJ2-1, with D possibly matching TRBD1 (5 bases). V gave up 3 bases and J gave up 7 bases, with 7 bases separating them. The CDR3 sequence is 12 residues long. CDR1 SGHAT and CDR2 FQNNGV come from the germline V gene.

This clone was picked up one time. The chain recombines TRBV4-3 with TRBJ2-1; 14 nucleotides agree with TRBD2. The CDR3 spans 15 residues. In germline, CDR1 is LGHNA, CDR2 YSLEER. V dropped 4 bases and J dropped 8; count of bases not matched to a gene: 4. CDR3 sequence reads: CASSRGTSGSYEQFF. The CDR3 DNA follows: TGCGCCAGCAGCCGTGGGACTAGCGGGAGTTATGAGCAGTTCTTC.

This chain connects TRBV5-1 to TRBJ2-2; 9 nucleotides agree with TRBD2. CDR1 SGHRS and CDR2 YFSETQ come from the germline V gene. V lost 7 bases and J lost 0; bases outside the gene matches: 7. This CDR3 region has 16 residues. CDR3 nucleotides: TGCGCCAGCGTCCACGTAGCGGGGGCGAACACCGGGGAGCTGTTTTTT. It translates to CASVHVAGANTGELFF.

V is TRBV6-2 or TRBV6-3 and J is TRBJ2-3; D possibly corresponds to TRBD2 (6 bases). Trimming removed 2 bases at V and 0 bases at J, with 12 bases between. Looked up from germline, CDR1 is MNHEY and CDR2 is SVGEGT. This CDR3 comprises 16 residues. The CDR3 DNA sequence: TGTGCCAGCAGTTACCTTGCGGGACTTAGCACAGATACGCAGTATTTT. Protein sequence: CASSYLAGLSTDTQYF.

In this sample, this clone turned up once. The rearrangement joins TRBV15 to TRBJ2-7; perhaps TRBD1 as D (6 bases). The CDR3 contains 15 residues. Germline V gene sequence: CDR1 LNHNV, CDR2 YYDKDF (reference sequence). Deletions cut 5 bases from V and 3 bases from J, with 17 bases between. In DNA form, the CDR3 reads TGTGCCACCAGCGCATCAAGGGGACAACTCTACGAGCAGTACTTC. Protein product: CATSASRGQLYEQYF.

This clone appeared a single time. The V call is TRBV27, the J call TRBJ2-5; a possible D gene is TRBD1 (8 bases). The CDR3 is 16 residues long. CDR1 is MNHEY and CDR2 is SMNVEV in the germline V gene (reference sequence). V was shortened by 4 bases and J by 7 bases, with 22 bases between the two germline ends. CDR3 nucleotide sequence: TGTGCCAGCAGTTCATACACAGGGGGGGGGTGGGGGACCCAGTACTTC. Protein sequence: CASSSYTGGGWGTQYF.

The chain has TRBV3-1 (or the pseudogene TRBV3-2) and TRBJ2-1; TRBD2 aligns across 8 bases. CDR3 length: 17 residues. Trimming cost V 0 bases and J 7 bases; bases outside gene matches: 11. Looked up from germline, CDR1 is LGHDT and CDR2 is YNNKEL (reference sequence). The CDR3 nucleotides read TGTGCCAGCAGCCAAGATCCTGTGACTAGCGCAAGGAATGAGCAGTTCTTC. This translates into CASSQDPVTSARNEQFF.

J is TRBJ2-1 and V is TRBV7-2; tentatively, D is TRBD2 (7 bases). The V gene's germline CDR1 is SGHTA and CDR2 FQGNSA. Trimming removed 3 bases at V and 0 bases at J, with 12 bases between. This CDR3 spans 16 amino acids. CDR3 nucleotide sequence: TGTGCCAGCAGCTTCCAGGGGACTACCTCCTACAATGAGCAGTTCTTC. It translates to CASSFQGTTSYNEQFF.

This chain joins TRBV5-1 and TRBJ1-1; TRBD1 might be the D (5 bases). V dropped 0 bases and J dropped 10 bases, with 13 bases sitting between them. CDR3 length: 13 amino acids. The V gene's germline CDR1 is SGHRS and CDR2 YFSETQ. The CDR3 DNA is TGCGCCAGCAGCTTGGATTTGACAGTTGGAGCTTTCTTT. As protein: CASSLDLTVGAFF.

Written as DNA, the CDR3 is TGTGCCACTGGACTAGCGGGAGGGCCAGCAGATACGCAGTATTTT. Protein product: CATGLAGGPADTQYF. The J gene is TRBJ2-3, the V gene TRBV27, with 15 bases that match TRBD2. The trim removed 10 bases at V and 4 bases at J, leaving 6 bases unmatched. This CDR3 comprises 15 residues. Germline V gene data show CDR1 as MNHEY and CDR2 as SMNVEV (reference sequence).